This paragraph covers one TCR beta chain sequence. Its cognate antigen is unknown. One junction end does not reproduce the germline sequence, and a read error may be involved. These data are taken from a study of T cells in Graves' hyperthyroidism and ophthalmopathy. Across 18 months, stable Graves' hyperthyroidism was marked by no progression to ophthalmopathy. From RNA transcripts, TCR beta CDR3 regions were amplified. Using the HTBI primer set, a first-round RT-PCR was run on the TCR CDR3. TCRdb itself ran the multiplex PCR reads through MiXCR, one entry per CDR3 protein. The sample lists 600,000 to 650,000 distinct CDR3 sequences, 15% to 20% occurring once. Study-level results: Blood also held most thyroid clonotypes expanded beyond 0.001. A model built on 13 V-J features separated ophthalmopathy from stable hyperthyroidism.

The CDR3 contains 13 residues. CDR1 and CDR2 (germline): SGHAT, FQNNGV. The receptor was derived from a woman in her twenties or thirties with Graves' hyperthyroidism. The chain joins TRBV11-2 to TRBJ1-5; D gene uncertain. Material for sequencing was blood. CDR3 sequence: CASSLALNHPQHF. DNA of the CDR3: TGTGCCAGCAGCTTGGCTCTCAATCATCCCCAGCATTTT.